A selection of T cell receptor beta chains follows, all from one sample in a study of CD8 T cells in ankylosing spondylitis. TCRdb used MiXCR to reprocess the 5' RACE reads, holding one entry per CDR3 protein. The sample shows a few hundred thousand distinct CDR3 sequences, approximately 12% of them seen only once. The sample comprised blood, either unsorted or a sorted T cell fraction (not recorded which). These receptors all come from a male donor with ankylosing spondylitis. Each CDR3 is given with its conserved first and last residue. D genes are given only for firm matches. The size of a clone is reported for some rows only, either as once, few or many, or as a class for expanded clones.

d_call: TRBD2; v_call: TRBV5-1; clone_size: many; j_call: TRBJ2-1; cdr3_nt: TGCGCCAGCAGCTGGACTAGCGGAGGCTCCTACAATGAGCAGTTCTTC; cdr3_aa: CASSWTSGGSYNEQFF
d_call: NA; v_call: TRBV20-1; clone_size: NA; j_call: TRBJ1-2; cdr3_nt: TGCAGTGCTAGCGGTGGTAGGACTAACTATGGCTACACCTTC; cdr3_aa: CSASGGRTNYGYTF
d_call: TRBD2; v_call: TRBV11-2; clone_size: many; j_call: TRBJ2-2; cdr3_nt: TGTGCCAGCAGCTTCGCGACAGCGGGAAACACCGGGGAGCTGTTTTTT; cdr3_aa: CASSFATAGNTGELFF
d_call: TRBD2; v_call: TRBV3-1; clone_size: NA; j_call: TRBJ2-1; cdr3_nt: TGTGCCAGCAGCAAGGGGGCTAGCGGGAGGCTCTCCTACAATGAGCAGTTCTTC; cdr3_aa: CASSKGASGRLSYNEQFF
d_call: NA; v_call: TRBV28; clone_size: few; j_call: TRBJ1-1; cdr3_nt: TGTGCCAGCAGTTTAAATCGGGGACTGGAAGCTTTCTTT; cdr3_aa: CASSLNRGLEAFF
d_call: NA; v_call: TRBV5-1; clone_size: NA; j_call: TRBJ2-4; cdr3_nt: TGCGCCAGCAGGGAACGCCTCGGGGCCGGGGGAGCCAAAAACATTCAGTACTTC; cdr3_aa: CASRERLGAGGAKNIQYF
d_call: NA; v_call: TRBV5-1; clone_size: many; j_call: TRBJ1-1; cdr3_nt: TGCGCCAGCAGCTTGGGCGGTCAATTGAACACTGAAGCTTTCTTT; cdr3_aa: CASSLGGQLNTEAFF
d_call: TRBD1; v_call: TRBV15; clone_size: NA; j_call: TRBJ2-2; cdr3_nt: TGTGCCACCAGCAGAGATTGGGGGACAGCGAACACCGGGGAGCTGTTTTTT; cdr3_aa: CATSRDWGTANTGELFF
d_call: NA; v_call: TRBV28; clone_size: NA; j_call: TRBJ1-1; cdr3_nt: TGTGCCAGCAGCCTACCGGCGAACACTGAAGCTTTCTTT; cdr3_aa: CASSLPANTEAFF
d_call: TRBD1; v_call: TRBV20-1; clone_size: few; j_call: TRBJ2-7; cdr3_nt: TGCAGTGCGCTCCGACAGGGAACTTACGAGCAGTACTTC; cdr3_aa: CSALRQGTYEQYF
d_call: NA; v_call: TRBV2; clone_size: NA; j_call: TRBJ1-6; cdr3_nt: TGTGCCAGCAGCGTGATCGGACAGCGAAATTCACCCCTCCACTTT; cdr3_aa: CASSVIGQRNSPLHF
d_call: NA; v_call: TRBV20-1; clone_size: NA; j_call: TRBJ1-4; cdr3_nt: TGCAGTGCCCTTGTGGGGGTTAATGAAAAACTGTTTTTT; cdr3_aa: CSALVGVNEKLFF
d_call: TRBD1; v_call: TRBV5-1; clone_size: NA; j_call: TRBJ2-7; cdr3_nt: TGCGCCAGCAGCCCGGGACAGATCTTCGAGCAGTACTTC; cdr3_aa: CASSPGQIFEQYF
d_call: TRBD1; v_call: TRBV5-1; clone_size: many; j_call: TRBJ1-2; cdr3_nt: TGCGCCAGCAGCTTGGGGCAGGGGGCTGGCTACACCTTC; cdr3_aa: CASSLGQGAGYTF
d_call: NA; v_call: TRBV2; clone_size: few; j_call: TRBJ1-6; cdr3_nt: TGTGCCAGCAGTGACAGGAGAAATTCACCCCTCCACTTT; cdr3_aa: CASSDRRNSPLHF
d_call: NA; v_call: TRBV2; clone_size: many; j_call: TRBJ1-5; cdr3_nt: TGTGCCAGCTGGGGAGGGGATTTCAATCAGCCCCAGCATTTT; cdr3_aa: CASWGGDFNQPQHF
d_call: TRBD1; v_call: TRBV20-1; clone_size: few; j_call: TRBJ2-5; cdr3_nt: TGCAGTGCCCGGACAGGTCCGATAGAGACCCAGTACTTC; cdr3_aa: CSARTGPIETQYF
d_call: NA; v_call: TRBV10-2; clone_size: many; j_call: TRBJ2-4; cdr3_nt: TGCGCCAGCAAGAAGGCAGGGTCGGACATTCAGTACTTC; cdr3_aa: CASKKAGSDIQYF
d_call: NA; v_call: TRBV25-1; clone_size: few; j_call: TRBJ1-1; cdr3_nt: TGTGCCAGCAGTGAATTGGGGGGGAACACTGAAGCTTTCTTT; cdr3_aa: CASSELGGNTEAFF
d_call: TRBD1; v_call: TRBV2; clone_size: NA; j_call: TRBJ2-7; cdr3_nt: TGTGCCAGCAGTCATCCGGGACAGGGGGCGGAAAGGTACTACGAGCAGTACTTC; cdr3_aa: CASSHPGQGAERYYEQYF
d_call: TRBD1; v_call: TRBV18; clone_size: NA; j_call: TRBJ1-2; cdr3_nt: TGTGCCAGCTCAGCAACAGGGGACCCCTATGGCTACACCTTC; cdr3_aa: CASSATGDPYGYTF
d_call: NA; v_call: TRBV30; clone_size: NA; j_call: TRBJ1-2; cdr3_nt: TGTGCCTGGAGTGGAGGAGGTGGCTACACCTTC; cdr3_aa: CAWSGGGGYTF
d_call: TRBD1; v_call: TRBV3-1; clone_size: NA; j_call: TRBJ1-5; cdr3_nt: TGTGCCAGCAGCGGGACAGACCTTCAGCCCCAGCATTTT; cdr3_aa: CASSGTDLQPQHF
d_call: NA; v_call: TRBV7-9; clone_size: NA; j_call: TRBJ1-1; cdr3_nt: TGTGCCAGCAGCTTGGTCGGGGGACGAGCTGAAGCTTTCTTT; cdr3_aa: CASSLVGGRAEAFF
d_call: TRBD1; v_call: TRBV20-1; clone_size: few; j_call: TRBJ2-5; cdr3_nt: TGCAGTGCCGTGACAGGGGGCGGGCAAGAGACCCAGTACTTC; cdr3_aa: CSAVTGGGQETQYF
d_call: TRBD1; v_call: TRBV5-1; clone_size: few; j_call: TRBJ2-7; cdr3_nt: TGCGCCAGCAGCTTCCCGACAGGGGCCTCCTACGAGCAGTACTTC; cdr3_aa: CASSFPTGASYEQYF
d_call: NA; v_call: TRBV20-1; clone_size: NA; j_call: TRBJ2-1; cdr3_nt: TGCAGTGCTAGAGTACCCCCTAGTTCCTACAATGAGCAGTTCTTC; cdr3_aa: CSARVPPSSYNEQFF
d_call: NA; v_call: TRBV3-1; clone_size: many; j_call: TRBJ2-7; cdr3_nt: TGTGCCAGCAGCCAAGCCGAGTCCGAGCAGTACTTC; cdr3_aa: CASSQAESEQYF
d_call: NA; v_call: TRBV12-3/TRBV12-4; clone_size: few; j_call: TRBJ2-5; cdr3_nt: TGTGCCAGCACCCGGCGAGCTGGGCAAGAGACCCAGTACTTC; cdr3_aa: CASTRRAGQETQYF